This entry is about one T cell receptor (beta chain). The antigen is not known. The junction differs from germline at one of its ends, possibly a read error. This CDR3 spans 20 amino acids. CDR1 and CDR2 (germline): SGHRS, YFSETQ. This specimen comes from a study of CD8+CD57+ T cells in acquired aplastic anemia. About the research overall: Mean DNA quantity obtained from sorted CD4+ and CD8+ cells was 3.2 ug.

General study results and limits: With respect to CD8+ Simpson's diversity, patients and controls did not differ significantly.

Genomic DNA acted as the template from which TCR beta VDJ combination and CDR3 sequence profiling were carried out. TCRdb fed the reads into MiXCR, producing one record per CDR3 protein. This sample has about 180,000 distinct CDR3 sequences, with roughly 60% found just once. Patients chosen for sequencing had CD8+CD57+ cells that had expanded, as shown by flow cytometry. No therapy had been given to the patients at the time of blood sampling. This chain uses TRBV5-1 with TRBJ2-3; TRBD2 might be the D (5 bases). Sequenced material: sorted CD4+, CD8+, or CD8+CD57+ T cells (not recorded which) from PBMCs. The sequence was collected from a human donor with aplastic anemia. The DNA of the CDR3 is TGTGCCAGCAGCCCTCAGTGGGGTCAGTTGGTAAGGGAGAACACAGATACGCAGTATTTT. It specifies CASSPQWGQLVRENTDTQYF.